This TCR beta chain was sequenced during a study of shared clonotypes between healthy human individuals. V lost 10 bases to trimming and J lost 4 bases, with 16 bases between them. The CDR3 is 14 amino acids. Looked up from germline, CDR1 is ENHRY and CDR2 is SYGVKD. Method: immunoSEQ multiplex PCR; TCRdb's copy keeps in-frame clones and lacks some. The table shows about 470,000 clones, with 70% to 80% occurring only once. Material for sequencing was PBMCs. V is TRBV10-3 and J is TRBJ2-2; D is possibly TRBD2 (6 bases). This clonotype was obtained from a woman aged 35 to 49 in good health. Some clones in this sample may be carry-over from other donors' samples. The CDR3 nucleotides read TGTGCCACCGGGGGACTGCTTACCACCGGGGAGCTGTTTTTT. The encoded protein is CATGGLLTTGELFF.